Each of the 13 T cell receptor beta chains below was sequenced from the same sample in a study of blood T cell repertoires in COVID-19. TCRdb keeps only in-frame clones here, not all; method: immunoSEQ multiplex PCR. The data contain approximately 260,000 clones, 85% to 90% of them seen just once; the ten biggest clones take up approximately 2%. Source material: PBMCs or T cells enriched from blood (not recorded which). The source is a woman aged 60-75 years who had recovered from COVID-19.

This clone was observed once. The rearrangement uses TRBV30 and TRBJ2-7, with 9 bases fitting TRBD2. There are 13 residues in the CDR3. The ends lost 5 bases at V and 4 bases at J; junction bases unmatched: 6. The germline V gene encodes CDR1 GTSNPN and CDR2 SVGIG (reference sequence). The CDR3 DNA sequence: TGTGCCTGGGGTAGCGGGAGAGGGTACGAGCAGTACTTC. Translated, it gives CAWGSGRGYEQYF.

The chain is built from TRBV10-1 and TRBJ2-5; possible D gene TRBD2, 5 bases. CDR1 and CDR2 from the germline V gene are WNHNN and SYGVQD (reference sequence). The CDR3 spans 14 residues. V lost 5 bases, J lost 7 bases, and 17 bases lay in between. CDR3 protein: CASSTSTLKGTQYF. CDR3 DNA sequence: TGCGCCAGCAGTACTAGTACTTTGAAGGGGACCCAGTACTTC.

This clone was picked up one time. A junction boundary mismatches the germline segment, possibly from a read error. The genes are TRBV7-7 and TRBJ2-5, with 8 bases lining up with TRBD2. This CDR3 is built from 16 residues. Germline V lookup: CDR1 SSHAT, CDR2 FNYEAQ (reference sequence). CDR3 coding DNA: TGTGCTAGCAGCTGGGGTTCGGCGGGGGGCCTAGAGACCCAGTACTTC. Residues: CASSWGSAGGLETQYF. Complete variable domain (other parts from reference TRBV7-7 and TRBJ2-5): GAGVSQSPRYKVTKRGQDVTLRCDPISSHATLYWYQQALGQGPEFLTYFNYEAQPDKSGLPSDRFSAERPEGSISTLTIQRTEQRDSAMYRCASSWGSAGGLETQYFGPGTRLLVL.

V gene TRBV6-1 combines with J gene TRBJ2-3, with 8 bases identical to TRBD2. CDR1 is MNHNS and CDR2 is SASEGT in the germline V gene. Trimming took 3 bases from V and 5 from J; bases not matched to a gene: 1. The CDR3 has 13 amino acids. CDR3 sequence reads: CASSDLAGDTQYF. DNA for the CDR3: TGTGCCAGCAGTGATCTAGCGGGAGATACGCAGTATTTT.

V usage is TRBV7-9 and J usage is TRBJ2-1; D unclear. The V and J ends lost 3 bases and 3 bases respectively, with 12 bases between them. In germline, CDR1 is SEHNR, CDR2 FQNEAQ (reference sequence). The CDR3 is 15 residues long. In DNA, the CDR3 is TGTGCCAGCAGCTTGTCTAGTGGAGTCTACAATGAGCAGTTCTTC. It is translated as CASSLSSGVYNEQFF.

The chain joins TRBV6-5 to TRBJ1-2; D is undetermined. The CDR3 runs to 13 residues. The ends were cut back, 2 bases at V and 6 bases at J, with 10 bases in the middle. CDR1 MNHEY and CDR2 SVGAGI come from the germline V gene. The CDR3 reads CASSYGGGNGYTF. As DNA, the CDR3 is TGTGCCAGCAGTTACGGTGGAGGAAATGGCTACACCTTC.

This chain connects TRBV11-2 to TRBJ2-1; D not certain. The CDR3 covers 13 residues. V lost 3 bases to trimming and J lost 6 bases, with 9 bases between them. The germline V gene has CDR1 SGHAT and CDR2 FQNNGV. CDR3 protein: CASSFSKPNEQFF. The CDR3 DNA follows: TGTGCCAGCAGCTTTAGCAAGCCCAATGAGCAGTTCTTC.

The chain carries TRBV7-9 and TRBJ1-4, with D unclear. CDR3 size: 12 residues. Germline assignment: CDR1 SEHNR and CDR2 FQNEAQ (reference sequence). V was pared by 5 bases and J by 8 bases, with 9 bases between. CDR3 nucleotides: TGTGCCAGCAGCCCAGGCAGCGAAAAACTGTTTTTT. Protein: CASSPGSEKLFF.

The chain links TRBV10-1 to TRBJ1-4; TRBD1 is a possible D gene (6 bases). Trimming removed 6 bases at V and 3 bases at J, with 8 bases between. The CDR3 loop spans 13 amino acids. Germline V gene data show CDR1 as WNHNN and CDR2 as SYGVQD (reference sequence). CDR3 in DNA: TGCGCCAGCAGACAGGGACCTAATGAAAAACTGTTTTTT. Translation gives CASRQGPNEKLFF.

CDR3 in amino acids: CASGGASWVTEAFF. CDR3 in DNA: TGTGCCAGCGGAGGCGCCTCTTGGGTCACTGAAGCTTTCTTT. The chain combines TRBV2 with TRBJ1-1; D is ambiguous. The CDR3 is 14 residues long. V gave up 8 bases and J gave up 4 bases, with 17 bases separating them. Germline V lookup: CDR1 SNHLY, CDR2 FYNNEI.

This CDR3 is CARGGSLGQETQYF. CDR3 coding DNA: TGTGCCAGAGGGGGAAGTCTGGGGCAAGAGACCCAGTACTTC. The chain has TRBV2 and TRBJ2-5; D possibly corresponds to TRBD1 (6 bases). This CDR3 comprises 14 residues. Germline values: CDR1 SNHLY, CDR2 FYNNEI. Trimming left V 9 bases short and J 2 bases short, with 16 bases between.

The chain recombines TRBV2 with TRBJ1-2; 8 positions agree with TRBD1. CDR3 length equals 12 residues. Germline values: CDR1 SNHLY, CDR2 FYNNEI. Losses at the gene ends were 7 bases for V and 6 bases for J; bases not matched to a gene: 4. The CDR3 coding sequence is TGTGCCAGCACCGAGGACAGGGATGGCTACACCTTC. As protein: CASTEDRDGYTF.

In DNA form, the CDR3 reads TGTGCCAGCAGCCAAGGGGGCAGGGGGCGCGAGCAGTACTTC. Its protein product is CASSQGGRGREQYF. V usage is TRBV3-1 (or the pseudogene TRBV3-2) and J usage is TRBJ2-7, with 8 positions matching TRBD1. This CDR3 has 14 amino acids. V lost 1 base to trimming and J lost 6 bases; unmatched junction nucleotides: 5. Germline-derived CDR1 and CDR2 are LGHDT and YNNKEL (reference sequence).